This T cell receptor beta chain was retrieved from a study of T cell changes during pregnancy in multiple sclerosis. Produced via immunoSEQ multiplex PCR; TCRdb's table is partial and in-frame only. The sample contains 55,000 to 65,000 clones, 93% of which appear only once. The CDR3 is made up of 14 amino acids. Per the germline V gene, CDR1 is SNHLY and CDR2 is FYNNEI. The V gene lost 4 bases and the J gene lost 4 bases, with 11 bases spanning the gap. The sequencing used peripheral blood, collected after pregnancy. This sequence was found in a female donor with multiple sclerosis, enrolled in a pregnancy study. This sequence joins TRBV2 and TRBJ1-5, with a weak D call TRBD1 (6 bases). This chain's CDR3 is CASSGEQGNQPQHF. The CDR3 nucleotides are TGTGCCAGCAGTGGAGAGCAGGGGAATCAGCCCCAGCATTTT.